The clone carrying this T cell receptor (beta chain) was recorded many times. Two oligonucleotides, mixed equimolar, formed the beta constant-region primer covering TRBC1 and TRBC2. An oligonucleotide with the SP2 primer and a 12-nucleotide UMI was ligated to the cDNA 3' end. Ligated cDNA was amplified by four rounds of PCR with nested alpha and beta constant-region primers and SP2. TCRdb recomputed calls from the UMI-ligation and nested PCR reads with MiXCR, one row per CDR3 protein. The data show 70,000 to 95,000 distinct CDR3 sequences, with 6% to 7.5% seen just once and 1.6% held by the top ten. CDR1 and CDR2 (germline): LNHNV, YYDKDF (reference sequence). The CDR3 contains 15 residues. With V trimmed by 3 bases and J by 5 bases, 5 bases remained unmatched. This record comes from a study of naive and memory T cell subsets. CMV status came from CD4+ T cell IFNgamma after overnight CMV lysate stimulation of fresh PBMCs. Four subsets defined by CD45RA and CD27 were sorted after CD3, CD4, CD8 and live/dead staining.

This receptor was obtained from a human donor in good health. The sample taken for sequencing was central memory CD4+ T cells from blood. V usage is TRBV15 and J usage is TRBJ2-5; 11 bases align to TRBD1. The CDR3 loop is CATSRGQGVRETQYF. The CDR3 DNA is TGTGCCACCAGCAGGGGACAGGGGGTCCGGGAGACCCAGTACTTC.